The present T cell receptor (beta chain) was sequenced within a study of T cells in Graves' hyperthyroidism and ophthalmopathy. The wider study: Sampling of peripheral blood happened at initial diagnosis, prior to any treatment. General observations from the study: Ophthalmopathy prediction by the model preceded onset by a median about 6.3 months.

This clonotype came up a few times. The antigen remains unidentified. The source of the PBMCs was around 9 ml of fresh peripheral blood. From germline, CDR1 is MNHEY and CDR2 SVGAGI. There are 13 residues in the CDR3. V lost 1 base and J 6 bases, leaving 6 bases between the germline ends. TCR beta CDR3 regions were amplified from RNA transcripts. Initially, a first-round RT-PCR of the TCR CDR3 employed the HTBI primer set. TCRdb used MiXCR to reprocess the multiplex PCR reads, holding one entry per CDR3 protein. Of a few hundred thousand distinct CDR3 sequences listed, approximately 17% are singletons. The TCR comes from a woman aged 60-75 years with Graves' ophthalmopathy. The sample taken for sequencing was blood. The chain uses TRBV6-5 and TRBJ2-2, with TRBD1 as a possible D gene (6 bases). In nucleotides, the CDR3 is TGTGCCAGCAGTTACTGGGGGCCCGGGGAGCTGTTTTTT. Its protein product is CASSYWGPGELFF.